This T cell receptor beta chain was sequenced in a study of blood T cell repertoires in COVID-19. Data came from immunoSEQ multiplex PCR; TCRdb stores just in-frame clones and leaves some out. This table holds 150,000 to 200,000 clones, about 89% found once. The sample holds a few counts of this clone. Trimming shortened V by 1 base and J by 0 bases, and 17 bases separated the two germline ends. Germline values: CDR1 SGHRS, CDR2 YFSETQ. The CDR3 loop spans 18 amino acids. The chain joins TRBV5-1 to TRBJ2-1; tentative D call: TRBD2 (6 bases). The sequence was obtained from a man between 18 and 35 years old who had recovered from COVID-19. The sequencing sample was made of peripheral blood. CDR3 in amino acids: CASSLRTSAGSSYNEQFF. CDR3 DNA sequence: TGCGCCAGCAGCTTGAGGACTTCGGCGGGGAGCTCCTACAATGAGCAGTTCTTC.